This TCR beta chain was retrieved from a study of blood T cell repertoires in COVID-19. Categorization into cohorts depended on clinical history that participants reported. Sequencing used immunoSEQ multiplex PCR; TCRdb keeps in-frame clones, though not all of them. The sample has around 150,000 clones, just under 85% seen once. The CDR3 loop spans 15 amino acids. CDR1 SGHAT and CDR2 FQNNGV come from the germline V gene. Trimming cost V 5 bases and J 9 bases; bases outside gene matches: 15. The V call is TRBV11-2, the J call TRBJ2-5, with 7 bases aligning to TRBD1. Sequenced sample: PBMCs or T cells enriched from blood (not recorded which). The clonotype comes from a woman aged 40 to 49 who had recovered from COVID-19. CDR3 DNA sequence: TGTGCCAGCAGCCCGGACAGGTCAACATCATTGCCCCAGTACTTC. It yields the protein CASSPDRSTSLPQYF.